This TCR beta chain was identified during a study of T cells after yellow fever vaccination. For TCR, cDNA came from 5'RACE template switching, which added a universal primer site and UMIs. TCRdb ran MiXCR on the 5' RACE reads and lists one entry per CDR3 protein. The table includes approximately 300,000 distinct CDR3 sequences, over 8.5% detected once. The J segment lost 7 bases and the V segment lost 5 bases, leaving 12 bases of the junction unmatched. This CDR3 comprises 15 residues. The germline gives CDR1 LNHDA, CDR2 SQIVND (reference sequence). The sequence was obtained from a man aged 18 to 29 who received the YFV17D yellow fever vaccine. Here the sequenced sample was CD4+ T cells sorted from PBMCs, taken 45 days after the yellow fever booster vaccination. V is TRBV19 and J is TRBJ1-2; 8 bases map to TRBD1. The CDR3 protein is CASSARDRISIGYTF. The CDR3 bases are TGTGCCAGTAGTGCGCGGGACAGGATCTCTATTGGCTACACCTTC.